This T cell receptor beta chain comes out of a study of beta chain features in type 1 diabetes. The study reverse transcribed the entire isolated RNA, so it sequenced expressed TCRB transcripts. The table came from immunoSEQ multiplex PCR; TCRdb's copy has only in-frame clones and leaves some out. This table has under 200,000 clones, approximately 9% appearing once. CDR3 size: 17 residues. V was pared by 1 base and J by 4 bases, with 19 bases between. Germline V gene sequence: CDR1 LGHNA, CDR2 YSLEER. Findings and caveats of the study: All four CD4+ subsets of Type 1 diabetes patients contained TCRB CDR3s that were moderately but significantly shorter. In the patient group, naive, central memory and Treg TCRB repertoires seemed more alike than in the healthy donor group. TCRB rearrangement may or may not be influenced by HLA type; here this remained unresolved.

Regarding this clone: Its antigen is still unknown.

The TCR sequence derives from a young woman with type 1 diabetes. The sample comprised central memory CD4+ T cells from blood. The chain couples TRBV4-3 to TRBJ1-2; D might be TRBD1 (5 bases). Written as DNA, the CDR3 is TGCGCCAGCAGCCAAGGATCTGTAGGGGTCTCGGTCTATGGCTACACCTTC. Translating it yields CASSQGSVGVSVYGYTF.